The 14 T cell receptor beta chains below come from one sample, sequenced in a study of T-cell reconstitution after alpha-beta-depleted transplantation in children. Molecular barcoding with unique molecular identifiers was used for the TCRbeta library. From the PCR reads, TCRdb called clonotypes with MiXCR, one entry per CDR3 protein. The sample contains roughly 790,000 distinct CDR3 sequences, roughly 16% of which appear only once. The source was PBMCs, mostly from graft donor cells, collected 360 days after TCRalphabeta/CD19-depleted stem cell transplant. The receptors here all came from a male patient under 18 who had a stem cell transplant for acute lymphoblastic leukemia, so the T cells may come from the graft donor.

The V gene is TRBV7-9, the J gene TRBJ1-5; no definite D call. Germline-derived CDR1 and CDR2 are SEHNR and FQNEAQ (reference sequence). The CDR3 has 15 residues. V lost 5 bases and J lost 1, with 12 bases in between. The CDR3 DNA sequence: TGTGCCAGCAGCCCCCCGGGGATAAGCAATCAGCCCCAGCATTTT. It codes for CASSPPGISNQPQHF.

This clonotype has ten or more counts. The V call is TRBV12-3 or TRBV12-4, the J call TRBJ2-7; a weak D match, TRBD1 (5 bases). Deletions cut 6 bases from V and 0 bases from J, with 6 bases between. The CDR3 consists of 12 residues. The CDR3 coding sequence is TGTGCCAGCAGACAGGACTCCTACGAGCAGTACTTC. It specifies CASRQDSYEQYF.

The chain links TRBV6-6 to TRBJ2-1, with TRBD1 matching 8 bases. The trim removed 7 bases at V and 7 bases at J, leaving 6 bases unmatched. The CDR3 is 13 residues long. Germline CDR1 reads MNHNY; CDR2 reads SVGAGI (reference sequence). CDR3 bases: TGTGCCAGCAATGCAGGGGGCGGGAATGAGCAGTTCTTC. Residues: CASNAGGGNEQFF.

This chain uses TRBV7-9 with TRBJ2-2; 9 bases fit TRBD2. The ends lost 4 bases at V and 5 bases at J; junction bases unmatched: 8. Germline V gives CDR1 SEHNR, CDR2 FQNEAQ (reference sequence). This CDR3 region has 16 residues. In DNA form, the CDR3 reads TGTGCCAGCAGCTGGGGACTAGCAGAGAGGACCGGGGAGCTGTTTTTT. Protein sequence: CASSWGLAERTGELFF.

The J gene is TRBJ2-7, the V gene TRBV2; tentatively, D is TRBD1 or TRBD2 (5 bases each). The germline gives CDR1 SNHLY, CDR2 FYNNEI. CDR3 length: 14 residues. V was shortened by 7 bases and J by 2 bases, with 15 bases between the two germline ends. The CDR3 protein is CASKVGTATYEQYF. CDR3 nucleotide sequence: TGTGCCAGCAAGGTGGGGACGGCGACCTACGAGCAGTACTTC.

The table lists this clonotype with a few counts. The CDR3: CASSLSAEYGYTF. Written as DNA, the CDR3 is TGTGCCAGCAGTTTATCGGCAGAATATGGCTACACCTTC. V is TRBV27 and J is TRBJ1-2; D call uncertain. CDR3 length: 13 residues. Trimming took 0 bases from V and 5 from J, leaving 7 bases between them. Germline loops: CDR1 MNHEY, CDR2 SMNVEV (reference sequence).

The V and J genes are TRBV7-6 and TRBJ1-2; D is perhaps TRBD1 (5 bases). This CDR3 spans 15 amino acids. V lost 2 bases and J 2 bases, leaving 12 bases between the germline ends. Germline values: CDR1 SGHVS, CDR2 FNYEAQ. This CDR3 reads CASSLSSGPNYGYTF. CDR3 bases: TGTGCCAGCAGCTTATCTTCGGGGCCCAACTATGGCTACACCTTC.

V usage is TRBV6-2 or TRBV6-3 and J usage is TRBJ2-5, with 14 nucleotides matching TRBD2. The V gene's germline CDR1 is MNHEY and CDR2 SVGEGT. This CDR3 is built from 19 residues. V lost 5 bases, J lost 3 bases, and 14 bases stayed unmatched. Here the CDR3 reads CASSHPSGLAGGWEETQYF. In DNA, the CDR3 is TGTGCCAGCAGTCACCCCAGCGGACTAGCGGGAGGATGGGAAGAGACCCAGTACTTC.

In this sample, this clonotype turned up a few times. This chain uses TRBV25-1 with TRBJ2-1; possibly TRBD1 for D (7 bases). Per the germline V gene, CDR1 is MGHDK and CDR2 is SYGVNS. CDR3 size: 19 residues. The V end was cut by 1 base, the J end by 9 bases, with 28 bases between. CDR3 coding DNA: TGTGCCAGCAGTGAATTCCTTACAACCCGACAGGGTAGAGCGGGTGAGCAGTTCTTC. Translated: CASSEFLTTRQGRAGEQFF. The full variable domain, with the rest looked up from reference TRBV25-1 and TRBJ2-1, is EADIYQTPRYLVIGTGKKITLECSQTMGHDKMYWYQQDPGMELHLIHYSYGVNSTEKGDLSSESTVSRIRTEHFPLTLESARPSHTSQYLCASSEFLTTRQGRAGEQFFGPGTRLTVL.

This clonotype occurred many times. The chain joins TRBV4-1 to TRBJ1-1, with D unresolved. The CDR3 loop spans 13 amino acids. The V gene lost 5 bases and the J gene lost 10 bases, with 17 bases spanning the gap. Germline values: CDR1 MGHRA, CDR2 YSYEKL. The CDR3 bases are TGCGCCAGCAGCTCCGGCTGGGAAACGGTAGCTTTCTTT. Protein sequence: CASSSGWETVAFF.

This rearrangement joins TRBV7-9 to TRBJ1-6; 8 bases align to TRBD1. The ends lost 5 bases at V and 0 bases at J; junction bases unmatched: 6. Germline lookup yields CDR1 SEHNR and CDR2 FQNEAQ (reference sequence). This CDR3 has 17 amino acids. In DNA, the CDR3 is TGTGCCAGCAGCCTCCGGGACAGGAGCTCCTATAATTCACCCCTCCACTTT. It encodes CASSLRDRSSYNSPLHF.

This clonotype was picked up a small number of times. The rearrangement links TRBV7-6 to TRBJ2-1; D remains unclear. The CDR3 totals 14 residues. The V gene's germline CDR1 is SGHVS and CDR2 FNYEAQ. Trimming left V 1 base short and J 10 bases short, with 14 bases between. The DNA of the CDR3 is TGTGCCAGCAGCTTAGACCGCGTACAATGGGAGCAGTTCTTC. Its translation is CASSLDRVQWEQFF.

This clonotype was seen a handful of times. The rearrangement joins TRBV25-1 to TRBJ2-7; 7 bases map to TRBD2. Germline lookup yields CDR1 MGHDK and CDR2 SYGVNS. The V and J ends lost 5 bases and 2 bases, in that order; junction bases with no gene match: 9. The length of the CDR3 is 15 residues. The CDR3 region has the DNA TGTGCCAGCAGTCCGGAGATGGGACTAACCTACGAGCAGTACTTC. Amino acid sequence: CASSPEMGLTYEQYF.

The chain recombines TRBV4-1 with TRBJ2-7, with D tentatively TRBD2 (5 bases). CDR1 MGHRA and CDR2 YSYEKL come from the germline V gene. Trimming took 6 bases from V and 3 from J, leaving 24 bases between them. The CDR3 runs 17 residues. The CDR3, as DNA: TGCGCCAGCAGTCAGCCTTTGTTGGGGAGACGGGTCTACGAGCAGTACTTC. It is translated as CASSQPLLGRRVYEQYF.